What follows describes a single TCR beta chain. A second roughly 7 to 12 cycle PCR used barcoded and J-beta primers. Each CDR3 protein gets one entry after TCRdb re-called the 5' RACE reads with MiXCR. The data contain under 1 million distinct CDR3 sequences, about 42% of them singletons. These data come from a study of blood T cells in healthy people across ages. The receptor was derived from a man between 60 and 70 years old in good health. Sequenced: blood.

Here the CDR3 DNA reads TGTGCCAGCAACCCATCTTCGACTTTTGCCGGCAGAACCTACGAGCAGTACTTC. It codes for CASNPSSTFAGRTYEQYF. The chain joins TRBV6-2 or TRBV6-3 to TRBJ2-7; D is undetermined. The CDR3 totals 18 residues. V lost 7 bases and J lost 2, with 27 bases in between. Germline V gives CDR1 MNHEY, CDR2 SVGEGT.